The clone carrying this T cell receptor beta chain was seen just once. Per germline, CDR1 MNHEY and CDR2 SVGAGI. The germline V and J ends were trimmed by 11 bases and 1 base, with 18 bases remaining between them. The CDR3 contains 14 residues. Assay used: immunoSEQ multiplex PCR; TCRdb lists only in-frame clones, some missing. Counted here are some 1.5 million clones, more than 95% occurring once; the ten biggest clones make up 0.95% to 1.5%. The data belong to a study of shared clonotypes between healthy human individuals. The chain links TRBV6-5 to TRBJ2-7, with D perhaps TRBD1 (5 bases). The specimen sequenced was naive CD4+ T cells sorted from blood. This sample's subset: CD45RA+ positively selected. The sequence was obtained from a man aged 25-45 years in good health. The CDR3 reads CAVRRTQNSYEQYF. Written as DNA, the CDR3 is TGTGCCGTCCGTAGGACACAAAATTCCTACGAGCAGTACTTC.